Each of the 6 T cell receptor beta chains below was sequenced from the same sample in a study of blood T cell repertoires in COVID-19. The protocol was immunoSEQ multiplex PCR, while the TCRdb copy is restricted to in-frame clones and leaves out a portion. The sample includes a few hundred thousand clones, about 89% of them seen just once. Sequencing was done on a sample of peripheral blood. The receptors were sampled from a woman aged 25-40 years with COVID-19, enrolled during active disease.

This clone has a single count. The chain carries TRBV7-8 and TRBJ2-5, with TRBD1 matching 7 bases. This CDR3 contains 15 residues. Germline-derived CDR1 and CDR2 are SGHVS and FQNEAQ. The trim removed 1 base at V and 4 bases at J, leaving 6 bases unmatched. Written as DNA, the CDR3 is TGTGCCAGCAGCTTAGGGGCGACAGGGTCAGAGACCCAGTACTTC. Amino acids: CASSLGATGSETQYF.

The V gene is TRBV27, the J gene TRBJ2-1, with no clear D. This CDR3 region has 14 residues. Deletions cut 3 bases from V and 6 bases from J, with 12 bases between. Germline V gene lookup returns CDR1 MNHEY and CDR2 SMNVEV (reference sequence). The CDR3 sequence is CASSFSHRSNEQFF. The CDR3 nucleotides read TGTGCCAGCAGTTTCTCGCATCGTAGCAATGAGCAGTTCTTC.

V gene TRBV27 combines with J gene TRBJ2-1; D ambiguous. Germline V CDR1 and CDR2: MNHEY, SMNVEV (reference sequence). The length of the CDR3 is 12 residues. V was cut by 5 bases and J by 2 bases, with 4 bases left in between. The CDR3 reads CASSPTYNEQFF. The CDR3 coding sequence is TGTGCCAGCAGTCCCACCTACAATGAGCAGTTCTTC.

In this sample, this clone turned up once. V is TRBV29-1 and J is TRBJ1-2, with 9 bases that match TRBD1. This CDR3 has 14 residues. Trimming removed 6 bases from V and 4 bases from J; junction bases left unmatched: 9. Germline V CDR1 and CDR2: SQVTM, ANQGSEA. As DNA, the CDR3 is TGCAGCGTGGAAACCGGGACAGGGTCCTATGGCTACACCTTC. Encoded protein: CSVETGTGSYGYTF.

The J gene is TRBJ2-1, the V gene TRBV2; 9 nucleotides line up with TRBD2. V lost 6 bases, J lost 6 bases, and 6 bases stayed unmatched. The CDR3 is made up of 14 amino acids. Germline V gene lookup returns CDR1 SNHLY and CDR2 FYNNEI. The CDR3 here is CASRRLAGINEQFF. For the CDR3, the DNA is TGTGCCAGCAGAAGGCTAGCGGGAATCAATGAGCAGTTCTTC.

This clone was seen once. The junction departs from the called germline gene at one end, perhaps through a read error. The chain combines TRBV18 with TRBJ1-1, with 7 bases matching TRBD1. Germline V gene lookup returns CDR1 KGHSH and CDR2 LQKENI. The CDR3 length is 12 residues. In DNA form, the CDR3 reads TGTGCCAGCACCAACTACCGACAGGGACCGGTCTTT. Translation: CASTNYRQGPVF.